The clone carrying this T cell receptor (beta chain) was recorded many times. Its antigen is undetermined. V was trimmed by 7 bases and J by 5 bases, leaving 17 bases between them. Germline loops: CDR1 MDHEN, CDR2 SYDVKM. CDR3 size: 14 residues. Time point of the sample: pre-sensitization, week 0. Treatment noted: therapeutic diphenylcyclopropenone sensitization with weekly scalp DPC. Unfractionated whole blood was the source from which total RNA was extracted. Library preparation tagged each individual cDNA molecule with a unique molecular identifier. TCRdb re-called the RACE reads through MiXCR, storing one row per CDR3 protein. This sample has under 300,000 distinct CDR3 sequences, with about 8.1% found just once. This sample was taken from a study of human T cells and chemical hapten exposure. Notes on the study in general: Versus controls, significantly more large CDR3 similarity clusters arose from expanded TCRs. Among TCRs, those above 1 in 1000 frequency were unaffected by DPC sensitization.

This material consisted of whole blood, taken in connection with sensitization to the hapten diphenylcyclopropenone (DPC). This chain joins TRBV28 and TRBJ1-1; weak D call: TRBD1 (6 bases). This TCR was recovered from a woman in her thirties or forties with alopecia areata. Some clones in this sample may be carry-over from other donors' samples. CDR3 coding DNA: TGTGCCAGCAAGGCAACAGGGATGGGGACTGAAGCTTTCTTT. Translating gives CASKATGMGTEAFF. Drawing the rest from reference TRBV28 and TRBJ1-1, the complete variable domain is DVKVTQSSRYLVKRTGEKVFLECVQDMDHENMFWYRQDPGLGLRLIYFSYDVKMKEKGDIPEGYSVSREKKERFSLILESASTNQTSMYLCASKATGMGTEAFFGQGTRLTVV.